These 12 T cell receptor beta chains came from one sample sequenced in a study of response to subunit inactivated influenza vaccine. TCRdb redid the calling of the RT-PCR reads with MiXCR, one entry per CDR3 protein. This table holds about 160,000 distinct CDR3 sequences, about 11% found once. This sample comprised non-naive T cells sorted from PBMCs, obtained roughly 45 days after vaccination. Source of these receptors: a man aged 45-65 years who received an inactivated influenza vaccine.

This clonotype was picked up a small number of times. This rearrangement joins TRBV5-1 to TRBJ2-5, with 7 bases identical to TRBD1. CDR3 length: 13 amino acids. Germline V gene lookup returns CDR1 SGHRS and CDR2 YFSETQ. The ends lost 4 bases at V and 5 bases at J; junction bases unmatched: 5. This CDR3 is CASSPTGWETQYF. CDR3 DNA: TGCGCCAGCAGCCCGACAGGGTGGGAGACCCAGTACTTC.

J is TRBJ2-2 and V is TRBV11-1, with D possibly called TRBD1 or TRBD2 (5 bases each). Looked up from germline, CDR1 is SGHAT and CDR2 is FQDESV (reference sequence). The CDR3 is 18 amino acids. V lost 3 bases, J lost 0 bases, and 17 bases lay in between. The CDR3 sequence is CASSFALGESTNTGELFF. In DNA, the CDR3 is TGTGCCAGCAGCTTCGCCCTGGGGGAATCGACGAACACCGGGGAGCTGTTTTTT.

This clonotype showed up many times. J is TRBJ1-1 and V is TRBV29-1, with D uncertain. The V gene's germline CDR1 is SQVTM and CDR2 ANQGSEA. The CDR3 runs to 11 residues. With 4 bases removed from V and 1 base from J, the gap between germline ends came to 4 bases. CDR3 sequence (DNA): TGCAGCGTTGGAGCGAACACTGAAGCTTTCTTT. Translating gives CSVGANTEAFF.

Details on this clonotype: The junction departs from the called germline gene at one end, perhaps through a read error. The CDR3 DNA is TGCAACGTTGAAGATCGAGGTGTACTGAACACTGAAGCTTTCTTT. Its translation: CNVEDRGVLNTEAFF. The chain combines TRBV29-1 with TRBJ1-1; D is unclear. The germline V gene encodes CDR1 SQVTM and CDR2 ANQGSEA. The CDR3 sequence is 15 residues long.

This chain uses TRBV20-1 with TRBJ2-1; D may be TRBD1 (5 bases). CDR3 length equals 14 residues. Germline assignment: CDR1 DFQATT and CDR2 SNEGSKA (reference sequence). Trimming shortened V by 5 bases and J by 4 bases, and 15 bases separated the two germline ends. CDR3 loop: CSAVDTPGYNEQFF. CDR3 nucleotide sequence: TGCAGTGCTGTGGACACCCCAGGATACAATGAGCAGTTCTTC.

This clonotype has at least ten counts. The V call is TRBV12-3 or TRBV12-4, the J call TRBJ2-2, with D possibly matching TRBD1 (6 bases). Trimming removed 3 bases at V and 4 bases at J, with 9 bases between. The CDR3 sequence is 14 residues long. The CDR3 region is CASSFGQTTGELFF. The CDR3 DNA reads TGTGCCAGCAGTTTCGGACAGACCACCGGGGAGCTGTTTTTT.

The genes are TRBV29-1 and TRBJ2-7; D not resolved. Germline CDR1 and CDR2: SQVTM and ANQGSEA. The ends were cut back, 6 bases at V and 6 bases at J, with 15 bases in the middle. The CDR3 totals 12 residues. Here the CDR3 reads CSVGRVRGEQYF. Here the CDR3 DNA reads TGCAGCGTGGGAAGAGTCCGTGGCGAGCAGTACTTC.

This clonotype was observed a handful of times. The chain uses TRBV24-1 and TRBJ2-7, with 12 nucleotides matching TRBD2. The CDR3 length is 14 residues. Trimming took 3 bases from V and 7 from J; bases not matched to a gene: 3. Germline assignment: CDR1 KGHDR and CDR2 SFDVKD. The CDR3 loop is CATSDVGLAGEQYF. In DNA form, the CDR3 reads TGTGCCACCAGTGATGTCGGACTAGCGGGGGAGCAGTACTTC.

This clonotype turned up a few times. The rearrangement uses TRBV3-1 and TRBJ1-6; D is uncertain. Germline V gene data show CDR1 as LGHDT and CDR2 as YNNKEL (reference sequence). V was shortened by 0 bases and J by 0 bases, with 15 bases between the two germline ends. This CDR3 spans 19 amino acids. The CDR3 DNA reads TGTGCCAGCAGCCAAGATTTAGTAAAGGCGAGCTCCTATAATTCACCCCTCCACTTT. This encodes CASSQDLVKASSYNSPLHF. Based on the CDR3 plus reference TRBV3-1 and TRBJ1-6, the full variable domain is DTAVSQTPKYLVTQMGNDKSIKCEQNLGHDTMYWYKQDSKKFLKIMFSYNNKELIINETVPNRFSPKSPDKAHLNLHINSLELGDSAVYFCASSQDLVKASSYNSPLHFGNGTRLTVT.

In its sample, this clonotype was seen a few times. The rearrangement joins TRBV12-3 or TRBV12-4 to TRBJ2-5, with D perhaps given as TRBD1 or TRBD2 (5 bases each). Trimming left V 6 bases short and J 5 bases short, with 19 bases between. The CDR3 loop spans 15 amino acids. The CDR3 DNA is TGTGCCAGCAGCCCTAGGGACGCCAGCCTGGAGACCCAGTACTTC. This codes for CASSPRDASLETQYF.

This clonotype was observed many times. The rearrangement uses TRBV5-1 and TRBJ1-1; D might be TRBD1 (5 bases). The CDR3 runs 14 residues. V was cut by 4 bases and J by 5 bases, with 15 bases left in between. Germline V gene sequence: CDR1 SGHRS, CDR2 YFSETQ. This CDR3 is CASSRGQGPTEAFF. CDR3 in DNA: TGCGCCAGCAGCCGCGGCCAGGGCCCTACTGAAGCTTTCTTT. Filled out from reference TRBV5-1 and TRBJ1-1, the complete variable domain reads KAGVTQTPRYLIKTRGQQVTLSCSPISGHRSVSWYQQTPGQGLQFLFEYFSETQRNKGNFPGRFSGRQFSNSRSEMNVSTLELGDSALYLCASSRGQGPTEAFFGQGTRLTVV.

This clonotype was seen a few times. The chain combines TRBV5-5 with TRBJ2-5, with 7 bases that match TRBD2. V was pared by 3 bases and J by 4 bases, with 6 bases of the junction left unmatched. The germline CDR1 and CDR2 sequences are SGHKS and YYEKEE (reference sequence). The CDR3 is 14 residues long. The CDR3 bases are TGTGCCAGCAGCTGGGCACAGCGGGGAGAGACCCAGTACTTC. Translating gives CASSWAQRGETQYF.